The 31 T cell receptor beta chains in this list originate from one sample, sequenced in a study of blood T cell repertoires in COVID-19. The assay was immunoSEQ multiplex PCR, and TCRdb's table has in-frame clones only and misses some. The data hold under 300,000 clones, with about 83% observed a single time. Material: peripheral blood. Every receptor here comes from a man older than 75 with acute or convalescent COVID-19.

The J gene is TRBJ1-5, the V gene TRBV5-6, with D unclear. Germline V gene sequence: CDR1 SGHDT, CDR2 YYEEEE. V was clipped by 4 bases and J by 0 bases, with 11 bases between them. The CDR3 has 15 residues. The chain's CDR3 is CASSQGRDSNQPQHF. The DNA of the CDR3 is TGTGCCAGCAGCCAAGGACGGGATAGCAATCAGCCCCAGCATTTT.

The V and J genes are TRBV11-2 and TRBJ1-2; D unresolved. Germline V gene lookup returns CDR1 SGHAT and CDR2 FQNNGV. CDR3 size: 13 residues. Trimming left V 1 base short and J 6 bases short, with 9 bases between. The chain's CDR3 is CASSLGLFNGYTF. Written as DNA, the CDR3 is TGTGCCAGCAGCTTAGGACTATTCAATGGCTACACCTTC.

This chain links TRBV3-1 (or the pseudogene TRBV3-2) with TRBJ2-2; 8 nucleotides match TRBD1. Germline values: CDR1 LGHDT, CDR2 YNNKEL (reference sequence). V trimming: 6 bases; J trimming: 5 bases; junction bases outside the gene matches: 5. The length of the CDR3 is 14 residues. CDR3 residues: CASSPTGGTGELFF. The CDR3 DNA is TGTGCCAGCAGTCCAACAGGGGGTACCGGGGAGCTGTTTTTT.

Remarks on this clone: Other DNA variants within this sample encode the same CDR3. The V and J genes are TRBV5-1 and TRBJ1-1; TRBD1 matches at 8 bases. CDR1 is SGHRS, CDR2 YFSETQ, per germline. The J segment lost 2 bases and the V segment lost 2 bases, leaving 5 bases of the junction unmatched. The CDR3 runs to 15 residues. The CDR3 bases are TGCGCCAGCAGCTTAACCGGGACAGGCAACACTGAAGCTTTCTTT. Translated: CASSLTGTGNTEAFF. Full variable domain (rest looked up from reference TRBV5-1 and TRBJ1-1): KAGVTQTPRYLIKTRGQQVTLSCSPISGHRSVSWYQQTPGQGLQFLFEYFSETQRNKGNFPGRFSGRQFSNSRSEMNVSTLELGDSALYLCASSLTGTGNTEAFFGQGTRLTVV.

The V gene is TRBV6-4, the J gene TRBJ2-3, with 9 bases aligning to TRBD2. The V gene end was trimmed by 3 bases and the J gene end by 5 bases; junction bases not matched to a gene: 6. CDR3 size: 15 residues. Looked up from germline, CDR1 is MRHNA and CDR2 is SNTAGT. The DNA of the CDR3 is TGTGCCAGCAGTGATGTAGCGGGAGTTGGAGATACGCAGTATTTT. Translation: CASSDVAGVGDTQYF.

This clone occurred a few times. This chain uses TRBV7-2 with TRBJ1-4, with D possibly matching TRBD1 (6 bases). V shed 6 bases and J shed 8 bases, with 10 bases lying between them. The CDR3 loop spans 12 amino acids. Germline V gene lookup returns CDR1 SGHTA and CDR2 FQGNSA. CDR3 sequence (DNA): TGTGCCAGCAGACAGGGTGGAGAAAAACTGTTTTTT. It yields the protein CASRQGGEKLFF.

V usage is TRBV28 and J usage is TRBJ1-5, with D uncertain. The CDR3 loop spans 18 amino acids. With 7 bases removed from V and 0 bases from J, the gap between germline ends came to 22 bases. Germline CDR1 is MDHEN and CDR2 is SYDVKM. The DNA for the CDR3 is TGTGCCAGCAAACTCCTCCAGCGGCGCCAGTTTAGCAATCAGCCCCAGCATTTT. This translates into CASKLLQRRQFSNQPQHF.

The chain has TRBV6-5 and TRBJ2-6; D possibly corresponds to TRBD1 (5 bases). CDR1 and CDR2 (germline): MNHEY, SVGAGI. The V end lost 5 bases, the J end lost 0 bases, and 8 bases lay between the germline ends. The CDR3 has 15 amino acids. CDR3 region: CASSRDSSGANVLTF. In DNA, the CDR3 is TGTGCCAGCAGTAGAGACAGCTCTGGGGCCAACGTCCTGACTTTC.

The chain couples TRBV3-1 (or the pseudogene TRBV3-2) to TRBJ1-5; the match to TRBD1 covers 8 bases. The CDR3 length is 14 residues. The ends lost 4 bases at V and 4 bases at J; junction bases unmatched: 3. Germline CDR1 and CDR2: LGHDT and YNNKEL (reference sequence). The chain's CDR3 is CASSLTGGNQPQHF. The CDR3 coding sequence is TGTGCCAGCAGCCTCACAGGGGGAAATCAGCCCCAGCATTTT.

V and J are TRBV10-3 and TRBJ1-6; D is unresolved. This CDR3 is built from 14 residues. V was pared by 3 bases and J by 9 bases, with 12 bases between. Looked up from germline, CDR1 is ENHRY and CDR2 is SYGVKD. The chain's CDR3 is CAISDEGRSSPLHF. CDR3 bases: TGTGCCATCAGTGACGAGGGTCGTAGTTCACCCCTCCACTTT.

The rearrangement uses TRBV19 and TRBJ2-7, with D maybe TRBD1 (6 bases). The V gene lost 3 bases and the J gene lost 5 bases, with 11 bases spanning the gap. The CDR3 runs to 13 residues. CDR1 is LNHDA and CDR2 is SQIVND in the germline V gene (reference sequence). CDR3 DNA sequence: TGTGCCAGTAGTATTCAGGGGTCCGACGAGCAGTACTTC. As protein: CASSIQGSDEQYF.

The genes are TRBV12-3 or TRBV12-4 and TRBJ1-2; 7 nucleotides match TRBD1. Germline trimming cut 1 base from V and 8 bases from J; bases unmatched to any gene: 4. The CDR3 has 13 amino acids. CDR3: CASSLVDREGYTF. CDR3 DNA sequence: TGTGCCAGCAGTTTAGTCGACAGGGAGGGCTACACCTTC.

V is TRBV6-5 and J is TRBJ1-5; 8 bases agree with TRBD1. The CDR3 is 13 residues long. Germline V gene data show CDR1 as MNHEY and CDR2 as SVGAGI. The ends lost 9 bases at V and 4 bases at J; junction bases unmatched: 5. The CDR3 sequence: CARTTGVNQPQHF. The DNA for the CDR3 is TGTGCCAGGACGACAGGGGTTAATCAGCCCCAGCATTTT.

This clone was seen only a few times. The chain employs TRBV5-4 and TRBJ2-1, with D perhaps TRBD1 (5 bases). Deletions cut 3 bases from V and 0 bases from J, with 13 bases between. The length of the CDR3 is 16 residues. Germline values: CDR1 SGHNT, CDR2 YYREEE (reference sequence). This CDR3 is CASSSRVLSSYNEQFF. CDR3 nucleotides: TGTGCCAGCAGCTCCAGGGTGCTAAGCTCCTACAATGAGCAGTTCTTC.

The CDR3 DNA reads TGTGCCAGCAGCCAGACAGCAGGGAGGGCCGAAGCTTTCTTT. Encoded protein: CASSQTAGRAEAFF. The chain joins TRBV3-1 (or the pseudogene TRBV3-2) to TRBJ1-1, with D possibly matching TRBD1 (5 bases). Trimming removed 3 bases at V and 8 bases at J, with 16 bases between. Germline loops: CDR1 LGHDT, CDR2 YNNKEL (reference sequence). CDR3 length: 14 residues.

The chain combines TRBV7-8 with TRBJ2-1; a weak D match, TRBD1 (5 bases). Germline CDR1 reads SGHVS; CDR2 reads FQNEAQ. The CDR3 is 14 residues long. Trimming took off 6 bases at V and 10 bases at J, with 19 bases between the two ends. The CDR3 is CASRIQERSREQFF. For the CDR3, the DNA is TGTGCCAGCAGGATACAGGAGCGTAGCAGAGAGCAGTTCTTC.

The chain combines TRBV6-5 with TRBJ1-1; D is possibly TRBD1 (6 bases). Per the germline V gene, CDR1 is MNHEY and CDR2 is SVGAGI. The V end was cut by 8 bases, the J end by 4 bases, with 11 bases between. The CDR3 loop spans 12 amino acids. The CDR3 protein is CASSGVSTEAFF. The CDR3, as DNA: TGTGCCAGCTCAGGGGTTAGCACTGAAGCTTTCTTT.

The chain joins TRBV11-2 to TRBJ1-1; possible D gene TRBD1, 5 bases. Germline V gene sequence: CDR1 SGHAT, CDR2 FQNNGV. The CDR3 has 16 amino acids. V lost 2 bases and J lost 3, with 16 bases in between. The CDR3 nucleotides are TGTGCCAGCAGCTTACGCAGGGCGAGTTCCGACACTGAAGCTTTCTTT. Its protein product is CASSLRRASSDTEAFF.

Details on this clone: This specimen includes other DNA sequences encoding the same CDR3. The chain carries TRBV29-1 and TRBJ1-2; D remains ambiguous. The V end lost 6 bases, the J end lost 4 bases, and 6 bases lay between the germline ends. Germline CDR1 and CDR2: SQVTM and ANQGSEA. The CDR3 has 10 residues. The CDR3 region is CSVNSYGYTF. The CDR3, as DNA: TGCAGCGTCAACTCCTATGGCTACACCTTC.

As DNA, the CDR3 is TGTGCCAGCTCACCAAAAGGGACAGGCCGATCACATAATGAAAAACTGTTTTTT. This gives the protein CASSPKGTGRSHNEKLFF. The J gene is TRBJ1-4, the V gene TRBV18, with TRBD1 matching 8 bases. Germline lookup yields CDR1 KGHSH and CDR2 LQKENI. Trimming at V came to 2 bases and at J to 4 bases, leaving 12 bases not matched to a gene. This CDR3 contains 18 residues.

CDR3 DNA: TGTGCCAGCAGTTTATTGTTTAGTTTTGGTCGGAACACTGAAGCTTTCTTT. The encoded protein is CASSLLFSFGRNTEAFF. V usage is TRBV28 and J usage is TRBJ1-1; D is ambiguous. The CDR3 contains 17 residues. CDR1 and CDR2 from the germline V gene are MDHEN and SYDVKM. V was shortened by 1 base and J by 1 base, with 16 bases between the two germline ends.

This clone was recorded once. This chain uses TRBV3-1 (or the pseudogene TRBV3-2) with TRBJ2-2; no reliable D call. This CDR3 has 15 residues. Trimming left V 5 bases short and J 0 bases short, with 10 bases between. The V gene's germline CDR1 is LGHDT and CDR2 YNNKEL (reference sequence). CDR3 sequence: CASSRLRTNTGELFF. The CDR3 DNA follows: TGTGCCAGCAGCAGACTTAGGACGAACACCGGGGAGCTGTTTTTT.

The CDR3 DNA follows: TGTGCCAGCAGTTTCAGCCAGGGGCCTCAGCCCCAGCATTTT. The encoded protein is CASSFSQGPQPQHF. V usage is TRBV28 and J usage is TRBJ1-5, with D tentatively TRBD1 (6 bases). Germline CDR1 MDHEN, CDR2 SYDVKM. The CDR3 spans 14 residues. V shed 3 bases and J shed 6 bases, with 12 bases lying between them. Supplemented by reference TRBV28 and TRBJ1-5, the full variable domain reads DVKVTQSSRYLVKRTGEKVFLECVQDMDHENMFWYRQDPGLGLRLIYFSYDVKMKEKGDIPEGYSVSREKKERFSLILESASTNQTSMYLCASSFSQGPQPQHFGDGTRLSIL.

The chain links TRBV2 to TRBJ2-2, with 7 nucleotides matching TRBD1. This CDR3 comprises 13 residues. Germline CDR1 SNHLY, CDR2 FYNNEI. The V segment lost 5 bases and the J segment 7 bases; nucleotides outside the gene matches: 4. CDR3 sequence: CASSIQGIGELFF. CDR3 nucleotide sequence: TGTGCCAGCAGTATACAGGGGATCGGGGAGCTGTTTTTT.

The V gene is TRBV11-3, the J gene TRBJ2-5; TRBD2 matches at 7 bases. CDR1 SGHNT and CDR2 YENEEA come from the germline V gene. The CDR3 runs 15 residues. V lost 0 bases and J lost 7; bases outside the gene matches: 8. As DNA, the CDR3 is TGTGCCAGCAGCTTAGAAGTTGGGGGGGGGTGGACCCAGTACTTC. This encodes CASSLEVGGGWTQYF.

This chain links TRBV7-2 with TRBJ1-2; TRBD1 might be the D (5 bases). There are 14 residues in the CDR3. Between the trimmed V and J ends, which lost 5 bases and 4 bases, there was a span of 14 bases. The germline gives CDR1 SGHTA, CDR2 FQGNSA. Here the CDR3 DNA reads TGTGCCAGCAGCGGTCTCCGGGGGTTCTATGGCTACACCTTC. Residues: CASSGLRGFYGYTF. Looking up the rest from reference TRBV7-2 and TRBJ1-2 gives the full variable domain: GAGVSQSPSNKVTEKGKDVELRCDPISGHTALYWYRQSLGQGLEFLIYFQGNSAPDKSGLPSDRFSAERTGGSVSTLTIQRTQQEDSAVYLCASSGLRGFYGYTFGSGTRLTVV.

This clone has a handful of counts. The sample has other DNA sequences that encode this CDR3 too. In DNA form, the CDR3 reads TGCGCCAGCAGCTTGGCGGCAGGGCTGAACACTGAAGCTTTCTTT. Translating it yields CASSLAAGLNTEAFF. V is TRBV5-1 and J is TRBJ1-1; D may be TRBD1 (5 bases). CDR3 size: 15 residues. Germline loops: CDR1 SGHRS, CDR2 YFSETQ. V gave up 0 bases and J gave up 0 bases, with 9 bases separating them.

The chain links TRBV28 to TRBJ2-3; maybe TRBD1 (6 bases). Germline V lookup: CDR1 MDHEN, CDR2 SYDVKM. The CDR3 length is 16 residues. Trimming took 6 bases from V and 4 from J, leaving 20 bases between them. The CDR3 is CASRPSLGAQADTQYF. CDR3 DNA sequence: TGTGCCAGCAGGCCATCTCTGGGGGCCCAAGCAGATACGCAGTATTTT.

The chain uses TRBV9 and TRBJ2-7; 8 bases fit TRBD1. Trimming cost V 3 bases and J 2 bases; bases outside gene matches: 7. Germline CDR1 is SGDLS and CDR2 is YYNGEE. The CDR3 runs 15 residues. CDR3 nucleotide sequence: TGTGCCAGCAGCGCTGGACAGGGATTAACCTACGAGCAGTACTTC. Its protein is CASSAGQGLTYEQYF.

The CDR3 coding sequence is TGCGCCAGCAGCTTCGCAGGGGGTGCTGAAGCTTTCTTT. Translation gives CASSFAGGAEAFF. The V and J genes are TRBV5-1 and TRBJ1-1; TRBD1 matches 7 bases. This CDR3 region has 13 residues. The V segment lost 2 bases and the J segment 6 bases; nucleotides outside the gene matches: 4. The germline V gene has CDR1 SGHRS and CDR2 YFSETQ.

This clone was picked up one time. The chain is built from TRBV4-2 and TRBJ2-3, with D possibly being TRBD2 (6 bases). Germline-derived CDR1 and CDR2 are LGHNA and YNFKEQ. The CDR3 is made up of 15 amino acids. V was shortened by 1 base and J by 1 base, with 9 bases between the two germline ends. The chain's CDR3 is CASSQAGEGTDTQYF. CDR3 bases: TGTGCCAGCAGCCAAGCGGGGGAGGGCACAGATACGCAGTATTTT.